Listed below are T cell receptor beta chains from one sample, sequenced in a study of blood T cell repertoires in COVID-19. Only in-frame clones appear in the TCRdb table, and some are missing; sequencing was by immunoSEQ multiplex PCR. The sample contains more than 65,000 clones, about nine tenths of which appear only once. Sequenced: peripheral blood. The receptors were sampled from a man aged 50 or older with acute or convalescent COVID-19. CDR3s leave out the opening cysteine and the closing phenylalanine or tryptophan. D genes are given only for firm matches.

v_call: TRBV7-9
j_call: TRBJ1-4
d_call: .
cdr3_aa: ASSLIRGEKLF

v_call: TRBV28
j_call: TRBJ2-3
d_call: TRBD2
cdr3_aa: ASRTGTRGTDTQY

v_call: TRBV15
j_call: TRBJ2-7
d_call: TRBD2
cdr3_aa: ATSMGLAGSYEQY

v_call: TRBV6-5
j_call: TRBJ2-1
d_call: .
cdr3_aa: ASSYFTVGPPNEQF

v_call: TRBV18
j_call: TRBJ2-6
d_call: TRBD1
cdr3_aa: ASSIPGGAGANVLT

v_call: TRBV10-3
j_call: TRBJ1-2
d_call: .
cdr3_aa: AIADANNYGYT

v_call: TRBV14
j_call: TRBJ2-2
d_call: .
cdr3_aa: ASSPSGGSSGELF

v_call: TRBV5-1
j_call: TRBJ1-3
d_call: .
cdr3_aa: ASSPPGRNTIY

v_call: TRBV25-1
j_call: TRBJ2-1
d_call: .
cdr3_aa: ASSGIRDKSYNEQF

v_call: TRBV30
j_call: TRBJ1-2
d_call: .
cdr3_aa: AWSTVRANYGYT

v_call: TRBV9
j_call: TRBJ2-3
d_call: TRBD2
cdr3_aa: ASSPYKASGITDTQY

v_call: TRBV28
j_call: TRBJ1-4
d_call: .
cdr3_aa: ASNGFGEKLF

v_call: TRBV4-1
j_call: TRBJ2-3
d_call: .
cdr3_aa: ASSLGAGADTQY

v_call: TRBV27
j_call: TRBJ1-6
d_call: .
cdr3_aa: ASSVGGLRSPLH

v_call: TRBV19
j_call: TRBJ2-2
d_call: .
cdr3_aa: ASSSSGAYGELF

v_call: TRBV3-1/TRBV3-2
j_call: TRBJ2-5
d_call: TRBD2
cdr3_aa: ASSPGRGGTQY

v_call: TRBV30
j_call: TRBJ2-3
d_call: TRBD2
cdr3_aa: ASVAGTSLY

v_call: TRBV6-6
j_call: TRBJ1-1
d_call: .
cdr3_aa: ASRSNAGDTEAF

v_call: TRBV30
j_call: TRBJ1-2
d_call: TRBD1
cdr3_aa: AWRLQGENYGYT

v_call: TRBV9
j_call: TRBJ2-3
d_call: TRBD2
cdr3_aa: ASSELAGGQPDTQY

v_call: TRBV7-9
j_call: TRBJ2-7
d_call: TRBD2
cdr3_aa: ASSGVQAGGSYEQY

v_call: TRBV15
j_call: TRBJ1-2
d_call: .
cdr3_aa: ATSSSNRAGYT

v_call: TRBV6-5
j_call: TRBJ1-1
d_call: .
cdr3_aa: ASSSRQKNTEAF

v_call: TRBV3-1/TRBV3-2
j_call: TRBJ2-5
d_call: TRBD1
cdr3_aa: ASSLGTGKETQY

v_call: TRBV11-2
j_call: TRBJ1-5
d_call: .
cdr3_aa: ASSLVAYQPQH

v_call: TRBV6-5
j_call: TRBJ1-5
d_call: TRBD1
cdr3_aa: ASTSKKQGLGSQH

v_call: TRBV20-1
j_call: TRBJ2-1
d_call: .
cdr3_aa: SADSSNEQF

v_call: TRBV30
j_call: TRBJ1-2
d_call: TRBD1
cdr3_aa: AWSRDRGTYGYT

v_call: TRBV5-1
j_call: TRBJ2-1
d_call: .
cdr3_aa: ASSSRQDREQF

v_call: TRBV10-3
j_call: TRBJ1-5
d_call: TRBD1
cdr3_aa: AISEGTGGSSNQPQH

v_call: TRBV6-5
j_call: TRBJ1-2
d_call: TRBD1
cdr3_aa: ASSRTGNYGYT

v_call: TRBV28
j_call: TRBJ2-3
d_call: TRBD2
cdr3_aa: ASRASGADTQY

v_call: TRBV7-2
j_call: TRBJ2-7
d_call: TRBD1
cdr3_aa: ASSLGPFTDRVIPYEQY

v_call: TRBV7-2
j_call: TRBJ1-1
d_call: .
cdr3_aa: ASSPRPGLGEDTEAF

v_call: TRBV29-1
j_call: TRBJ2-1
d_call: .
cdr3_aa: SVDRVHNEQF

v_call: TRBV6-1
j_call: TRBJ1-4
d_call: .
cdr3_aa: ASSEIGGPTNEKLF

v_call: TRBV29-1
j_call: TRBJ1-1
d_call: TRBD1
cdr3_aa: SVLTGRVGEAF

v_call: TRBV24-1
j_call: TRBJ2-3
d_call: .
cdr3_aa: ATSDSIDRNTDTQY

v_call: TRBV7-9
j_call: TRBJ1-2
d_call: .
cdr3_aa: ASSPDGGPNYGYT

v_call: TRBV28
j_call: TRBJ1-2
d_call: .
cdr3_aa: ASSPSGQGHGYT

v_call: TRBV3-1/TRBV3-2
j_call: TRBJ2-3
d_call: .
cdr3_aa: ASRHSGTSTDTQY

v_call: TRBV29-1
j_call: TRBJ2-2
d_call: TRBD1
cdr3_aa: SVTAFKPGQGAGELF

v_call: TRBV2
j_call: TRBJ2-3
d_call: TRBD1
cdr3_aa: ASRNRGPDTQY

v_call: TRBV7-2
j_call: TRBJ1-3
d_call: .
cdr3_aa: ASSLGHSSGNTIY

v_call: TRBV29-1
j_call: TRBJ2-5
d_call: .
cdr3_aa: SVGRRGETQY

v_call: TRBV6-5
j_call: TRBJ1-5
d_call: .
cdr3_aa: ASSYSGGGGQPQH

v_call: TRBV27
j_call: TRBJ1-2
d_call: TRBD1
cdr3_aa: ASSFSGGRRSGYT

v_call: TRBV6-5
j_call: TRBJ2-6
d_call: TRBD1
cdr3_aa: ASSYGTGSGANVLT

v_call: TRBV5-6
j_call: TRBJ2-5
d_call: TRBD2
cdr3_aa: ASSHAGGRYQETQY

v_call: TRBV9
j_call: TRBJ2-5
d_call: .
cdr3_aa: ASSVDGPGGQRETQY

v_call: TRBV4-1
j_call: TRBJ1-6
d_call: TRBD1
cdr3_aa: ASSPRTGASSGYSPLH